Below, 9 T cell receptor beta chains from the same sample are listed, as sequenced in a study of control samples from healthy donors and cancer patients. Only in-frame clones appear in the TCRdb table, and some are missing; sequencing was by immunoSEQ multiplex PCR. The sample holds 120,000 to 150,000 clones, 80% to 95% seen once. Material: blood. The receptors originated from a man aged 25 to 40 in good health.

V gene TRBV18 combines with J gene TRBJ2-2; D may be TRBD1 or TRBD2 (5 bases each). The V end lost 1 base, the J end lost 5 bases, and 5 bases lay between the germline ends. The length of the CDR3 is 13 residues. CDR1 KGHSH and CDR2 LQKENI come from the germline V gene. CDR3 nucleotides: TGTGCCAGCTCACCACGGGGGACCGGGGAGCTGTTTTTT. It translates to CASSPRGTGELFF.

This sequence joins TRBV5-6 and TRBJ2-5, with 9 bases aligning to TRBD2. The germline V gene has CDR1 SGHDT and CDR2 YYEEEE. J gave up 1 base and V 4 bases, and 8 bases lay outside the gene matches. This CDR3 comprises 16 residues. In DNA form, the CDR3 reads TGTGCCAGCAGCCTGATAGGCGGGGGGGTCCAAGAGACCCAGTACTTC. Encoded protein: CASSLIGGGVQETQYF.

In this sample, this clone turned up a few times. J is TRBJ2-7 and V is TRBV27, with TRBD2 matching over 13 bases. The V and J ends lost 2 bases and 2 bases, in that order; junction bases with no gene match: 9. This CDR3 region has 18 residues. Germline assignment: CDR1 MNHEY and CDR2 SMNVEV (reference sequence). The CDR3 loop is CASSLLGLAGDIPYEQYF. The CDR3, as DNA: TGTGCCAGCAGTTTACTAGGACTAGCGGGGGACATACCCTACGAGCAGTACTTC.

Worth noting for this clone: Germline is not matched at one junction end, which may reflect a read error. The CDR3 loop is CSSAGQGSNQPQHF. The CDR3 region has the DNA TGTTCCAGCGCCGGACAGGGTAGCAATCAGCCCCAGCATTTT. The V call is TRBV7-2, the J call TRBJ1-5; 8 bases match TRBD1. The CDR3 has 14 residues. The germline gives CDR1 SGHTA, CDR2 FQGNSA.

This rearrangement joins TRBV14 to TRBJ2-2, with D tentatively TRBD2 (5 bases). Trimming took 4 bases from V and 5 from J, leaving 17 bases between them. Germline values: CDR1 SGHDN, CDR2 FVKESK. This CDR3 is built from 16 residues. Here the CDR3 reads CASSPLMRGRTGELFF. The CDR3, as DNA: TGTGCCAGCAGCCCATTAATGAGAGGGCGAACCGGGGAGCTGTTTTTT.

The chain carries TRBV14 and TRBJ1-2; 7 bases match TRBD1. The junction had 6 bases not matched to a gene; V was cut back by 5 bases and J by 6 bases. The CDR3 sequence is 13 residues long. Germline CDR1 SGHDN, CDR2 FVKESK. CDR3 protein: CASSDVRGDGYTF. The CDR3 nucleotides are TGTGCCAGCAGCGACGTCAGGGGGGATGGCTACACCTTC.

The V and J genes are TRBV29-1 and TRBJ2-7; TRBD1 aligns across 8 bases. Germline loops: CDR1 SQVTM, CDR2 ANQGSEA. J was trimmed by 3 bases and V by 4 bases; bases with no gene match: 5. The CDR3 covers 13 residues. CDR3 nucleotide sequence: TGCAGCGTTGGGCAGGGGGCTATCTACGAGCAGTACTTC. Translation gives CSVGQGAIYEQYF.

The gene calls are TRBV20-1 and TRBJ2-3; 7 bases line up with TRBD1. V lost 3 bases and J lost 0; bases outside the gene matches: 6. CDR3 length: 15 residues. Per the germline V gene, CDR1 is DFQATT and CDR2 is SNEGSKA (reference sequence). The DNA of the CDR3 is TGCAGTGCTAGTACAGTCAGGGGGAGCACAGATACGCAGTATTTT. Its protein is CSASTVRGSTDTQYF.

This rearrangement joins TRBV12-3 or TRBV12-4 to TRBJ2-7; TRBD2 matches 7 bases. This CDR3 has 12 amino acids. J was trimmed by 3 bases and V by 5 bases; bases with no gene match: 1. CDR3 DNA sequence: TGTGCCAGCAGTGGACTAGTCTACGAGCAGTACTTC. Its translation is CASSGLVYEQYF.